The entry below gives a single T cell receptor (beta chain) sequence along with its context. This sample is part of a study of blood T cell repertoires in COVID-19. The wider study: Acute and convalescent COVID-19 specimens originated in the United States, Italy and Spain. PBMCs, B-cell-depleted T cells, or T cells were the source of the cDNA or gDNA that made up the material.

In the original processing: From reference gene primer amplification, estimates of nucleated cell counts were derived. Profiled with immunoSEQ multiplex PCR; TCRdb holds only in-frame clones, not every one. V, J and clone size are taken as reported in that table, and D and trimming were inferred from the DNA itself. Of approximately 6,600 clones listed, approximately 92% are singletons. V trimming: 7 bases; J trimming: 2 bases; junction bases outside the gene matches: 9. Germline lookup yields CDR1 GTSNPN and CDR2 SVGIG (reference sequence). There are 15 residues in the CDR3. The V call is TRBV30, the J call TRBJ2-2; 8 nucleotides match TRBD2. The TCR was taken from a man older than 75 with active COVID-19. Sequenced input: peripheral blood. The CDR3 nucleotides are TGTGCCTCATCCCCGAGCGGGAGTAACACCGGGGAGCTGTTTTTT. Protein product: CASSPSGSNTGELFF.